What follows is one TCR beta chain and its context. Its antigen is currently unknown. This entry is derived from a study of T cell repertoires in ileal Crohn's disease. Whole-study findings and limits: Mucosal expansions were suggested to be mainly CD8 T cells. Compared with non-smokers, active smokers at surgery showed more clonal expansions. Clonality above 26.8% at surgery always came with endoscopic recurrence.

Time point specified: neoterminal ileum biopsy at postoperative endoscopy, about 6 months after surgery. Libraries were prepared by immunoSEQ multiplex PCR; TCRdb keeps only in-frame clonotypes and omits some of them. Of several thousand clones listed, 70% to 75% were seen once; the top ten hold approximately 22%. The receptor was derived from an adult with Crohn's disease. Specimen: ileal tissue.

CDR3 protein: CASSLAGGSTYEQYF. DNA of the CDR3: TGTGCCAGCAGCTTAGCTGGCGGGTCTACCTACGAGCAGTACTTC. The chain employs TRBV11-2 and TRBJ2-7; tentatively, D is TRBD2 (5 bases). Trimming cost V 1 base and J 2 bases, with 12 bases left between them. There are 15 residues in the CDR3. Germline V gene sequence: CDR1 SGHAT, CDR2 FQNNGV.